Listed here are 21 T cell receptor beta chains from one sample, sequenced in a study of cytomegalovirus exposure and HLA in healthy donors. The PCR had 60 Vbeta and 13 Jbeta primers. Assay used: immunoSEQ multiplex PCR; TCRdb lists only in-frame clones, some missing. The sample holds about 120,000 clones, approximately 80% seen once. What was sequenced was PBMCs. The receptors come from a man aged 18-30 years in good health and CMV-seropositive.

This clone was observed a few times. V and J are TRBV9 and TRBJ1-6, with D possibly being TRBD1 (6 bases). The V gene's germline CDR1 is SGDLS and CDR2 YYNGEE. Trimming removed 0 bases from V and 10 bases from J, with 23 bases in between. The CDR3 extends over 18 amino acids. The DNA of the CDR3 is TGTGCCAGCAGCGTAGACTCGGGCGGGGGGCCGGTAGGGTCACCCCTCCACTTT. Amino acid sequence: CASSVDSGGGPVGSPLHF.

The V gene is TRBV6-1, the J gene TRBJ1-1; D is possibly TRBD1 (5 bases). The CDR3 is 14 residues long. CDR1 is MNHNS, CDR2 SASEGT, per germline. The V and J ends lost 8 bases and 2 bases respectively, with 15 bases between them. The CDR3 loop reads CASVGGGANTEAFF. The CDR3 nucleotides read TGTGCCAGCGTCGGTGGCGGGGCCAACACTGAAGCTTTCTTT.

This clone appeared a few times. This chain links TRBV10-3 with TRBJ1-4, with TRBD1 as a possible D gene (6 bases). CDR3 length: 15 residues. The V end was cut by 4 bases, the J end by 2 bases, with 11 bases between. CDR1 is ENHRY and CDR2 is SYGVKD in the germline V gene. The CDR3 nucleotides are TGTGCCATCAGTGCTTCAGGGGAGACTAATGAAAAACTGTTTTTT. As protein: CAISASGETNEKLFF.

The chain is built from TRBV11-1 and TRBJ2-5; 8 bases are shared with TRBD1. V gave up 5 bases and J gave up 1 base; unmatched junction bases: 9. This CDR3 comprises 16 residues. Per the germline V gene, CDR1 is SGHAT and CDR2 is FQDESV (reference sequence). The CDR3 region is CASSSGQGKFQETQYF. As DNA, the CDR3 is TGTGCCAGCAGCAGCGGACAGGGAAAATTCCAAGAGACCCAGTACTTC.

DNA for the CDR3: TGTGCCAGCAGCTTATTCGGACTAGCGGGAGGGGCTGAGCAGTTCTTC. As protein: CASSLFGLAGGAEQFF. This chain connects TRBV11-2 to TRBJ2-1; 15 bases map to TRBD2. With 2 bases clipped from V and 9 bases from J, the junction kept 5 bases outside the gene matches. Germline loops: CDR1 SGHAT, CDR2 FQNNGV. This CDR3 spans 16 amino acids.

The chain links TRBV11-2 to TRBJ1-5; D remains ambiguous. The V and J ends lost 5 bases and 3 bases respectively, with 11 bases between them. Germline V gene sequence: CDR1 SGHAT, CDR2 FQNNGV. The CDR3 totals 14 residues. CDR3 sequence reads: CASSPGQLNQPQHF. The DNA of the CDR3 is TGTGCCAGCAGCCCGGGTCAGCTCAATCAGCCCCAGCATTTT.

This chain joins TRBV28 and TRBJ1-4; D not certain. Trimming took off 4 bases at V and 3 bases at J, with 12 bases between the two ends. The V gene's germline CDR1 is MDHEN and CDR2 SYDVKM. This CDR3 has 15 residues. CDR3 in DNA: TGTGCCAGCAGTTCCCGGGTGAGGGCTAATGAAAAACTGTTTTTT. As protein: CASSSRVRANEKLFF.

V is TRBV29-1 and J is TRBJ1-1; D ambiguous. This CDR3 region has 13 residues. Germline V gene lookup returns CDR1 SQVTM and CDR2 ANQGSEA. V was cut by 5 bases and J by 1 base, with 11 bases left in between. CDR3 sequence: CSVRSTPNTEAFF. DNA of the CDR3: TGCAGCGTTCGATCCACTCCGAACACTGAAGCTTTCTTT.

This clone was seen only a few times. The rearrangement joins TRBV15 to TRBJ1-4, with D maybe TRBD1 (5 bases). Looked up from germline, CDR1 is LNHNV and CDR2 is YYDKDF (reference sequence). The CDR3 is made up of 16 amino acids. V gave up 3 bases and J gave up 5 bases, with 16 bases separating them. The CDR3: CATSSSLGRGNEKLFF. CDR3 nucleotide sequence: TGTGCCACCAGCAGTAGTCTTGGACGGGGGAATGAAAAACTGTTTTTT.

J is TRBJ2-1 and V is TRBV18; 15 bases are shared with TRBD2. Germline V CDR1 and CDR2: KGHSH, LQKENI. This CDR3 is built from 17 residues. The ends lost 1 base at V and 7 bases at J; junction bases unmatched: 5. CDR3 sequence (DNA): TGTGCCAGCTCACCACTATTTGGGACTAGCGGGAGGAATGAGCAGTTCTTC. Translated: CASSPLFGTSGRNEQFF.

For the CDR3, the DNA is TGCAGTGTCCGTAGCAGCGGTGAGCAGTTCTTC. Translation gives CSVRSSGEQFF. The V call is TRBV20-1, the J call TRBJ2-1, with D possibly TRBD2 on 5 matching bases. Germline values: CDR1 DFQATT, CDR2 SNEGSKA (reference sequence). The CDR3 totals 11 residues. The V and J ends lost 7 bases and 9 bases respectively, with 13 bases between them.

This clone was detected only a few times. This rearrangement joins TRBV4-1 to TRBJ2-1, with TRBD1 as a possible D gene (6 bases). This CDR3 comprises 16 residues. Germline V gene sequence: CDR1 MGHRA, CDR2 YSYEKL. V lost 4 bases and J lost 0, with 13 bases in between. CDR3 amino acids: CASSPTGRPSYNEQFF. The CDR3 nucleotides read TGCGCCAGCAGCCCGACAGGACGACCCTCCTACAATGAGCAGTTCTTC.

On this clone: Mismatch with germline at one junction end may stem from a read error. The V and J genes are TRBV5-5 and TRBJ2-6, with D maybe TRBD1 (5 bases). This CDR3 has 16 residues. CDR1 SGHKS and CDR2 YYEKEE come from the germline V gene (reference sequence). As DNA, the CDR3 is TGTGCCAGCAGCTTGGAAGATAGCTCTGGGGCCAACGGCCTGACTTTC. Amino acids: CASSLEDSSGANGLTF.

This clone was seen only a few times. J is TRBJ2-7 and V is TRBV5-5, with TRBD2 identical over 10 bases. This CDR3 is built from 15 residues. Looked up from germline, CDR1 is SGHKS and CDR2 is YYEKEE (reference sequence). V lost 0 bases to trimming and J lost 7 bases; unmatched junction nucleotides: 7. The CDR3 reads CASSLVTSGYLEQYF. The CDR3 coding sequence is TGTGCCAGCAGCTTGGTGACTAGCGGGTATTTGGAGCAGTACTTC.

CDR3 sequence reads: CSAQHGGSTNEKLFF. DNA for the CDR3: TGCAGCGCCCAACATGGGGGGTCCACTAATGAAAAACTGTTTTTT. The J gene is TRBJ1-4, the V gene TRBV29-1; tentative D call: TRBD1 (5 bases). The CDR3 runs to 15 residues. Germline values: CDR1 SQVTM, CDR2 ANQGSEA. Trimming took off 7 bases at V and 2 bases at J, with 17 bases between the two ends.

The chain combines TRBV5-6 with TRBJ2-3, with 9 bases matching TRBD2. The CDR3 has 15 residues. J gave up 5 bases and V 8 bases, and 12 bases lay outside the gene matches. Germline values: CDR1 SGHDT, CDR2 YYEEEE. DNA of the CDR3: TGTGCCAGTACCCTAGGGCTAGCGGGACTAGATACGCAGTATTTT. It is translated as CASTLGLAGLDTQYF.

The chain joins TRBV10-1 to TRBJ1-5; D unclear. V was clipped by 5 bases and J by 1 base, with 18 bases between them. The CDR3 length is 17 residues. Germline V gene sequence: CDR1 WNHNN, CDR2 SYGVQD (reference sequence). The CDR3 DNA reads as TGCGCCAGCAGTATTCGGGCCCCGGGAGGGAGCAATCAGCCCCAGCATTTT. Translated, it gives CASSIRAPGGSNQPQHF.

The rearrangement joins TRBV19 to TRBJ1-2; 9 nucleotides match TRBD1. Per germline, CDR1 LNHDA and CDR2 SQIVND (reference sequence). This CDR3 contains 14 residues. V trimming: 6 bases; J trimming: 4 bases; junction bases outside the gene matches: 6. Here the CDR3 DNA reads TGTGCCAGTAGGCAATCGGGACAGGGCTATGGCTACACCTTC. Translating gives CASRQSGQGYGYTF.

The V gene is TRBV7-9, the J gene TRBJ2-7, with 11 bases lining up with TRBD1. CDR1 and CDR2 (germline): SEHNR, FQNEAQ (reference sequence). V dropped 7 bases and J dropped 1; count of bases not matched to a gene: 3. CDR3 length equals 14 residues. The CDR3 loop reads CASTGQGASYEQYF. CDR3 DNA sequence: TGTGCCAGCACAGGACAGGGGGCATCCTACGAGCAGTACTTC.

J is TRBJ2-7 and V is TRBV6-6; 7 bases are shared with TRBD1. CDR3 length: 11 residues. Germline V lookup: CDR1 MNHNY, CDR2 SVGAGI (reference sequence). Trimming cost V 5 bases and J 5 bases; bases outside gene matches: 0. The CDR3 here is CASSDRDEQYF. The CDR3 bases are TGTGCCAGCAGTGACAGGGACGAGCAGTACTTC.

The CDR3 is CASRASGETQYF. CDR3 DNA: TGTGCCAGCCGCGCATCCGGGGAGACCCAGTACTTC. The chain joins TRBV11-2 to TRBJ2-5; D is unclear. Germline V gene sequence: CDR1 SGHAT, CDR2 FQNNGV. The CDR3 consists of 12 residues. V was shortened by 8 bases and J by 5 bases, with 12 bases between the two germline ends.